This section outlines one T cell receptor beta chain sequence together with its context. Its target is unknown. Sequencing of the DNA from cultured CD4+ T cells was carried out with the Oncomine TCR Beta short-read assay. TCRdb reprocessed the PCR reads via MiXCR and lists one record per CDR3 protein. The data hold about 10,000 distinct CDR3 sequences, with approximately 50% observed a single time. V was pared by 5 bases and J by 6 bases, with 8 bases of the junction left unmatched. Germline CDR1 is LNHDA and CDR2 is SQIVND (reference sequence). The CDR3 has 17 residues. As to treatment: roughly 10-day PBMC culture with coronavirus spike peptide pools or control peptides (ViraFEST assay). It was with approximately 9.7 IU/ml IL-2 and 10 ug/ml peptide pools that 1.5 million to 2 million PBMCs per well were cultured. The data were taken from a study of vaccination and CD4 T cells after COVID-19.

Sequenced: CD4+ T cells from blood, cultured in vitro. The rearrangement uses TRBV19 and TRBJ2-1; 15 positions match TRBD2. This TCR was recovered from a human donor who had recovered from COVID-19. Here the CDR3 DNA reads TGTGCCAGTAGTCCGCGGACTAGCGGGAGGGCCGGCAATGAGCAGTTCTTC. Residues: CASSPRTSGRAGNEQFF.